Following are 9 T cell receptor beta chains from one sample sequenced in a study of blood T cell repertoires in COVID-19. Repertoires were generated with immunoSEQ multiplex PCR, while TCRdb's copy carries only in-frame clones and drops some. The repertoire has some 200,000 clones, 85% to 90% of them found once; the top ten carry about 6%. Sequencing was done on a sample of peripheral blood. The receptor source for this set is an elderly man with acute or convalescent COVID-19.

This rearrangement joins TRBV2 to TRBJ1-2, with D possibly being TRBD1 (6 bases). Trimming shortened V by 6 bases and J by 5 bases, and 13 bases separated the two germline ends. Looked up from germline, CDR1 is SNHLY and CDR2 is FYNNEI. CDR3 size: 13 residues. CDR3 DNA sequence: TGTGCCAGCAGAGAACAACAGGGATATGGCTACACCTTC. Residues: CASREQQGYGYTF.

The rearrangement uses TRBV5-1 and TRBJ2-1; a weak D match, TRBD1 (6 bases). CDR1 is SGHRS and CDR2 is YFSETQ in the germline V gene. Trimming took off 6 bases at V and 0 bases at J, with 10 bases between the two ends. The length of the CDR3 is 14 residues. The CDR3 nucleotides are TGCGCCAGCACCCGGGACAACTCCTACAATGAGCAGTTCTTC. Amino acids: CASTRDNSYNEQFF.

CDR3 DNA: TGTGCCAGCAGTGAGACTATCGGGGAGCTGTTTTTT. Translation gives CASSETIGELFF. This chain uses TRBV6-2 or TRBV6-3 with TRBJ2-2, with D perhaps TRBD2 (5 bases). The CDR3 spans 12 residues. V lost 5 bases to trimming and J lost 7 bases, with 8 bases between them. CDR1 is MNHEY, CDR2 SVGEGT, per germline.

The CDR3 DNA is TGTGCCAGCAGCTTCTCCGCGAACTATGGCTACACCTTC. Residues: CASSFSANYGYTF. The chain carries TRBV11-2 and TRBJ1-2; D not certain. CDR3 length: 13 amino acids. CDR1 and CDR2 from the germline V gene are SGHAT and FQNNGV. Trimming took 3 bases from V and 2 from J, leaving 7 bases between them.

This clone is a singleton in its sample. The chain carries TRBV5-6 and TRBJ2-2, with 8 positions matching TRBD2. The junction had 11 bases not matched to a gene; V was cut back by 2 bases and J by 5 bases. This CDR3 spans 17 amino acids. Germline loops: CDR1 SGHDT, CDR2 YYEEEE. The CDR3 DNA reads TGTGCCAGCAGCTTTACTGCGGGAGGATTTGGGACCGGGGAGCTGTTTTTT. Residues: CASSFTAGGFGTGELFF.

This rearrangement joins TRBV4-2 to TRBJ1-2; D may be TRBD1 (6 bases). Per the germline V gene, CDR1 is LGHNA and CDR2 is YNFKEQ. V shed 3 bases and J shed 0 bases, with 11 bases lying between them. The length of the CDR3 is 15 residues. The chain's CDR3 is CASSQIQGTNYGYTF. The DNA of the CDR3 is TGTGCCAGCAGCCAGATACAGGGAACTAACTATGGCTACACCTTC.

This chain connects TRBV28 to TRBJ2-2; tentatively, D is TRBD2 (6 bases). Per germline, CDR1 MDHEN and CDR2 SYDVKM. CDR3 size: 15 residues. Trimming shortened V by 6 bases and J by 6 bases, and 17 bases separated the two germline ends. CDR3 in amino acids: CASSPRGVLPGELFF. CDR3 DNA sequence: TGTGCCAGCAGCCCACGCGGGGTGCTCCCCGGGGAGCTGTTTTTT.

CDR3 region: CASSQNYNEQFF. Here the CDR3 DNA reads TGTGCCAGCAGCCAAAACTACAATGAGCAGTTCTTC. The chain has TRBV5-8 and TRBJ2-1; D is unresolved. This CDR3 spans 12 amino acids. Per germline, CDR1 SGHTS and CDR2 YDEGEE. Trimming stripped 4 bases from V and 3 bases from J, with 5 bases between.

The chain joins TRBV6-6 to TRBJ2-3; 9 bases align to TRBD2. Trimming at V came to 2 bases and at J to 6 bases, leaving 9 bases not matched to a gene. Germline loops: CDR1 MNHNY, CDR2 SVGAGI (reference sequence). The length of the CDR3 is 16 residues. In DNA form, the CDR3 reads TGTGCCAGCAGTTACGGAATAGCGGGAGACCAGGATACGCAGTATTTT. Its protein product is CASSYGIAGDQDTQYF.